These 17 T cell receptor beta chains share one sample of origin, sequenced in a study of blood T cell repertoires in COVID-19 (dated by TCRdb to between 2020 and 2021). Library generation was performed with the immunoSEQ multiplex PCR assay. TCRdb provides this immuneACCESS table in a form limited to in-frame rearrangements. Some clones are lacking; in checked studies, under half of them reflect an unresolved V gene, and why the rest are absent is not known. This sample has about 190,000 clones in its table, and about 77% of those were observed once. Of the sample, 17% falls within the top ten clones. The sequenced sample consisted of PBMCs or T cells enriched from blood (not recorded which). The receptors come from a woman between 45 and 65 years old with acute COVID-19.

Concerning this clone itself: A much larger clone lies one base from this, so it may be a read error. This chain joins TRBV7-2 and TRBJ1-1; TRBD1 agrees at 9 bases. The V and J ends lost 5 bases and 4 bases, in that order; junction bases with no gene match: 2. The CDR3 is 13 amino acids. Germline CDR1 is SGHTA and CDR2 is FQGNSA. The CDR3 nucleotides are TGTGCCAGCAGCCGACAGGGGGGCACTGAAGCTTTCTTT. Its protein is CASSRQGGTEAFF.

V usage is TRBV3-1 (or the pseudogene TRBV3-2) and J usage is TRBJ1-1; 7 positions agree with TRBD1. The V and J ends lost 11 bases and 3 bases, in that order; junction bases with no gene match: 3. Per germline, CDR1 LGHDT and CDR2 YNNKEL (reference sequence). The CDR3 has 11 amino acids. CDR3 loop: CASRGDTEAFF. For the CDR3, the DNA is TGTGCCTCCAGGGGGGACACTGAAGCTTTCTTT.

This chain joins TRBV19 and TRBJ2-2; 9 nucleotides line up with TRBD1. Germline V lookup: CDR1 LNHDA, CDR2 SQIVND (reference sequence). The CDR3 is made up of 13 amino acids. Losses at the gene ends were 9 bases for V and 6 bases for J; bases not matched to a gene: 5. CDR3: CASRDRAPGELFF. The CDR3 DNA follows: TGTGCCAGCCGGGACAGGGCTCCCGGGGAGCTGTTTTTT.

V and J are TRBV2 and TRBJ2-7, with D tentatively TRBD2 (6 bases). The CDR3 loop spans 14 amino acids. CDR1 SNHLY and CDR2 FYNNEI come from the germline V gene. V was shortened by 3 bases and J by 1 base, with 10 bases between the two germline ends. The CDR3 sequence: CASSEGLLSYEQYV. CDR3 DNA: TGTGCCAGCAGTGAGGGACTGCTATCCTACGAGCAGTACGTC.

The rearrangement joins TRBV11-1 to TRBJ1-1; unclear D gene. Germline V gene lookup returns CDR1 SGHAT and CDR2 FQDESV (reference sequence). CDR3 length: 13 residues. Trimming stripped 7 bases from V and 5 bases from J, with 14 bases between. The CDR3 DNA reads TGTGCCAGCACCCCGGGTGGGTCTACTGAAGCTTTCTTT. It specifies CASTPGGSTEAFF.

The chain recombines TRBV27 with TRBJ1-2; D uncertain. The germline gives CDR1 MNHEY, CDR2 SMNVEV (reference sequence). Trimming left V 0 bases short and J 2 bases short, with 7 bases between. The CDR3 spans 14 residues. The CDR3 bases are TGTGCCAGCAGTTTATCTCCGCAGAACTATGGCTACACCTTC. This encodes CASSLSPQNYGYTF.

The chain has TRBV6-2 or TRBV6-3 and TRBJ2-2, with D tentatively TRBD2 (6 bases). Per the germline V gene, CDR1 is MNHEY and CDR2 is SVGEGT. There are 14 residues in the CDR3. V was shortened by 4 bases and J by 7 bases, with 13 bases between the two germline ends. As DNA, the CDR3 is TGTGCCAGCAGTTTCCTACCCGGGGGCGGGGAGCTGTTTTTT. Its protein product is CASSFLPGGGELFF.

The chain has TRBV6-4 and TRBJ1-2; D remains ambiguous. V was trimmed by 3 bases and J by 8 bases, leaving 16 bases between them. The CDR3 is 14 residues long. Germline loops: CDR1 MRHNA, CDR2 SNTAGT. The CDR3 loop reads CASSEVAGGGGYTF. Written as DNA, the CDR3 is TGTGCCAGCAGTGAAGTAGCGGGAGGTGGGGGCTACACCTTC.

This chain uses TRBV9 with TRBJ2-2; D is possibly TRBD1 (5 bases). Germline CDR1 SGDLS, CDR2 YYNGEE. Trimming pared 0 bases from V and 4 bases from J, leaving 13 bases between. The CDR3 loop spans 16 amino acids. As DNA, the CDR3 is TGTGCCAGCAGCGTAGCTAGGGGATCGTCCACCGGGGAGCTGTTTTTT. This encodes CASSVARGSSTGELFF.

This chain connects TRBV19 to TRBJ1-1, with 7 positions matching TRBD1. Germline V CDR1 and CDR2: LNHDA, SQIVND (reference sequence). This CDR3 has 15 residues. The trim removed 5 bases at V and 3 bases at J, leaving 9 bases unmatched. CDR3 sequence reads: CASSRDSVGDTEAFF. In nucleotides, the CDR3 is TGTGCCAGTAGTCGGGACAGCGTCGGGGACACTGAAGCTTTCTTT. Filled out from reference TRBV19 and TRBJ1-1, the complete variable domain reads DGGITQSPKYLFRKEGQNVTLSCEQNLNHDAMYWYRQDPGQGLRLIYYSQIVNDFQKGDIAEGYSVSREKKESFPLTVTSAQKNPTAFYLCASSRDSVGDTEAFFGQGTRLTVV.

The J gene is TRBJ2-7, the V gene TRBV6-5, with a weak D call TRBD2 (7 bases). In germline, CDR1 is MNHEY, CDR2 SVGAGI. The CDR3 length is 12 residues. With 6 bases removed from V and 9 bases from J, the gap between germline ends came to 15 bases. CDR3 amino acids: CASRGTGGSQYV. The CDR3 DNA follows: TGTGCCAGCAGGGGGACGGGGGGCTCGCAGTACGTC.

The chain links TRBV5-1 to TRBJ1-2; 7 bases are shared with TRBD1. CDR1 is SGHRS and CDR2 is YFSETQ in the germline V gene. The CDR3 loop spans 14 amino acids. V was clipped by 3 bases and J by 7 bases; unmatched bases: 9. DNA for the CDR3: TGCGCCAGCAGCTCCCGGGACAGTGGTTCTGGCTACACCTTC. This gives the protein CASSSRDSGSGYTF.

This rearrangement joins TRBV5-1 to TRBJ1-1; D perhaps matches TRBD1 (6 bases). CDR3 length: 15 residues. Trimming left V 6 bases short and J 2 bases short, with 17 bases between. CDR1 and CDR2 from the germline V gene are SGHRS and YFSETQ. DNA for the CDR3: TGCGCCAGCACCCCCCTGACAGGACTCAACACTGAAGCTTTCTTT. This codes for CASTPLTGLNTEAFF.

This clone has only a few counts. The chain links TRBV3-1 (or the pseudogene TRBV3-2) to TRBJ2-2, with D possibly matching TRBD2 (6 bases). CDR1 LGHDT and CDR2 YNNKEL come from the germline V gene (reference sequence). The CDR3 loop spans 15 amino acids. The ends were cut back, 4 bases at V and 0 bases at J, with 9 bases in the middle. CDR3 sequence reads: CASSRGTANTGELFF. The CDR3 nucleotides read TGTGCCAGCAGCCGCGGGACGGCGAACACCGGGGAGCTGTTTTTT.

This clone was picked up a small number of times. V usage is TRBV3-1 (or the pseudogene TRBV3-2) and J usage is TRBJ2-3; the match to TRBD2 covers 9 bases. The CDR3 sequence is 16 residues long. J was trimmed by 4 bases and V by 0 bases; bases with no gene match: 5. The germline gives CDR1 LGHDT, CDR2 YNNKEL (reference sequence). The CDR3 DNA follows: TGTGCCAGCAGCCAAGACCTAGCGGGGAAGGCAGATACGCAGTATTTT. Translation: CASSQDLAGKADTQYF.

The chain carries TRBV19 and TRBJ1-1, with TRBD1 as a possible D gene (5 bases). CDR3 length: 13 residues. The germline CDR1 and CDR2 sequences are LNHDA and SQIVND (reference sequence). Trimming stripped 3 bases from V and 3 bases from J, with 8 bases between. CDR3 sequence reads: CASSIDSYTEAFF. DNA of the CDR3: TGTGCCAGTAGTATCGACAGCTACACTGAAGCTTTCTTT.

The table lists this clone with a count of one. The chain combines TRBV28 with TRBJ1-5, with 12 nucleotides matching TRBD1. The germline V gene encodes CDR1 MDHEN and CDR2 SYDVKM. V lost 5 bases, J lost 3 bases, and 20 bases stayed unmatched. This CDR3 comprises 21 residues. The CDR3, as DNA: TGTGCCAGCAGTATCCCCGATACCGGGACAGGGGGCTTTTTACTCAATCAGCCCCAGCATTTT. Translated, it gives CASSIPDTGTGGFLLNQPQHF. Based on the CDR3 plus reference TRBV28 and TRBJ1-5, the full variable domain is DVKVTQSSRYLVKRTGEKVFLECVQDMDHENMFWYRQDPGLGLRLIYFSYDVKMKEKGDIPEGYSVSREKKERFSLILESASTNQTSMYLCASSIPDTGTGGFLLNQPQHFGDGTRLSIL.